The 21 T cell receptor beta chains presented below share a single source sample, sequenced in a study of OX40 agonist ivuxolimab in advanced cancers. Data came from immunoSEQ multiplex PCR; TCRdb stores just in-frame clones and leaves some out. The table shows about 100,000 clones, with approximately 89% occurring only once. The sample in question was CD4+ or CD8+ T cells sorted from blood, obtained in a trial of the OX40 agonist ivuxolimab. The receptors shown here come from an adult with an advanced solid tumor such as melanoma, head and neck, liver or kidney cancer.

The CDR3 nucleotides read TGTGCCAGCAGCGCCTCGGGTACCCACAATGAGCAGTTCTTC. Protein sequence: CASSASGTHNEQFF. The chain combines TRBV9 with TRBJ2-1; D unclear. V gave up 3 bases and J gave up 5 bases, with 12 bases separating them. This CDR3 comprises 14 residues. The germline CDR1 and CDR2 sequences are SGDLS and YYNGEE.

The chain combines TRBV30 with TRBJ2-6; D uncertain. This CDR3 region has 15 residues. The germline V gene has CDR1 GTSNPN and CDR2 SVGIG (reference sequence). V was pared by 0 bases and J by 2 bases, with 8 bases between. CDR3 sequence reads: CAWSVRGPGANVLTF. The CDR3 bases are TGTGCCTGGAGTGTACGCGGCCCTGGGGCCAACGTCCTGACTTTC.

The chain joins TRBV10-3 to TRBJ2-7; weak D call: TRBD2 (5 bases). Trimming shortened V by 4 bases and J by 5 bases, and 12 bases separated the two germline ends. Germline V CDR1 and CDR2: ENHRY, SYGVKD. The CDR3 has 13 residues. The CDR3 is CAISAGIKDEQYF. CDR3 sequence (DNA): TGTGCCATCAGTGCCGGGATCAAGGACGAGCAGTACTTC.

The chain carries TRBV11-3 and TRBJ2-6, with TRBD2 as a possible D gene (6 bases). The germline V and J ends were trimmed by 5 bases and 3 bases, with 14 bases remaining between them. This CDR3 has 16 amino acids. Germline-derived CDR1 and CDR2 are SGHNT and YENEEA. Written as DNA, the CDR3 is TGTGCCAGCAGCCCGTTGCTAGCGTTTGGGGCCAACGTCCTGACTTTC. It translates to CASSPLLAFGANVLTF.

The chain carries TRBV5-1 and TRBJ2-1, with 9 positions matching TRBD1. Germline trimming cut 1 base from V and 6 bases from J; bases unmatched to any gene: 8. Germline CDR1 SGHRS, CDR2 YFSETQ. This CDR3 is built from 16 residues. In nucleotides, the CDR3 is TGCGCCAGCAGCTTGTCTCCGGGACAGGGATCCAATGAGCAGTTCTTC. This encodes CASSLSPGQGSNEQFF.

The chain employs TRBV2 and TRBJ1-5; D uncertain. Trimming cost V 4 bases and J 2 bases, with 15 bases left between them. The CDR3 length is 16 residues. CDR1 SNHLY and CDR2 FYNNEI come from the germline V gene. The CDR3 nucleotides are TGTGCCAGCAGTGGAGGACCGAGCCCAGGCAATCAGCCCCAGCATTTT. Its protein product is CASSGGPSPGNQPQHF.

CDR3 nucleotides: TGTGCCAGCCGGGACAGGGGGAGGGCTAATGAAAAACTGTTTTTT. Its protein product is CASRDRGRANEKLFF. The chain is built from TRBV6-1 and TRBJ1-4, with 11 bases matching TRBD1. The CDR3 loop spans 15 amino acids. V was pared by 8 bases and J by 3 bases, with 5 bases of the junction left unmatched. Looked up from germline, CDR1 is MNHNS and CDR2 is SASEGT.

This clone was seen a handful of times. The rearrangement uses TRBV6-1 and TRBJ1-2; no firm D call. The CDR3 covers 13 residues. The germline V gene encodes CDR1 MNHNS and CDR2 SASEGT. V was clipped by 4 bases and J by 2 bases, with 8 bases between them. CDR3 residues: CASSVGTNYGYTF. Written as DNA, the CDR3 is TGTGCCAGCAGTGTCGGCACGAACTATGGCTACACCTTC.

The V call is TRBV27, the J call TRBJ1-2; tentative D call: TRBD1 (6 bases). The CDR3 contains 15 residues. With 1 base removed from V and 8 bases from J, the gap between germline ends came to 17 bases. The germline gives CDR1 MNHEY, CDR2 SMNVEV (reference sequence). The CDR3 bases are TGTGCCAGCAGTTTATTCGACAGGTCCGTGGAGGGCTACACCTTC. Translation: CASSLFDRSVEGYTF.

The rearrangement joins TRBV11-1 to TRBJ2-3; 8 bases fit TRBD1. CDR1 is SGHAT and CDR2 is FQDESV in the germline V gene (reference sequence). The V segment lost 1 base and the J segment 4 bases; nucleotides outside the gene matches: 4. The CDR3 is 15 amino acids. The CDR3 coding sequence is TGTGCCAGCAGCTTAGAGGACAGGGCGCCAGATACGCAGTATTTT. Protein: CASSLEDRAPDTQYF.

This chain uses TRBV5-4 with TRBJ1-1; 9 positions agree with TRBD1. J lost 11 bases, V lost 3 bases, and 8 bases had no gene match. This CDR3 is 13 amino acids long. Germline V gene sequence: CDR1 SGHNT, CDR2 YYREEE (reference sequence). The CDR3 DNA reads as TGTGCCAGCAGCTCCCGGGACAGGGTTGACGCTTTCTTT. This gives the protein CASSSRDRVDAFF.

The J gene is TRBJ1-4, the V gene TRBV7-9; D remains unclear. The germline V gene has CDR1 SEHNR and CDR2 FQNEAQ (reference sequence). The germline V and J ends were trimmed by 1 base and 4 bases, with 13 bases remaining between them. The CDR3 is made up of 16 amino acids. The CDR3 DNA reads TGTGCCAGCAGCTTAGTCGGAGCAGACCTTAATGAAAAACTGTTTTTT. Protein: CASSLVGADLNEKLFF. The complete variable domain, with remaining parts taken from reference TRBV7-9 and TRBJ1-4, reads DTGVSQNPRHKITKRGQNVTFRCDPISEHNRLYWYRQTLGQGPEFLTYFQNEAQLEKSRLLSDRFSAERPKGSFSTLEIQRTEQGDSAMYLCASSLVGADLNEKLFFGSGTQLSVL.

The chain is built from TRBV7-6 and TRBJ2-5; possible D gene TRBD2, 5 bases. The germline V and J ends were trimmed by 5 bases and 5 bases, with 21 bases remaining between them. CDR1 is SGHVS and CDR2 is FNYEAQ in the germline V gene. This CDR3 contains 16 residues. The CDR3 DNA follows: TGTGCCAGCAGCCCCCTGTCCGGGATCACCAAGGAGACCCAGTACTTC. It codes for CASSPLSGITKETQYF.

This chain links TRBV28 with TRBJ2-7; no firm D call. With 2 bases removed from V and 3 bases from J, the gap between germline ends came to 5 bases. The CDR3 loop spans 12 amino acids. From germline, CDR1 is MDHEN and CDR2 SYDVKM. Written as DNA, the CDR3 is TGTGCCAGCAGTTTAAGTTTCTACGAGCAGTACTTC. Translated, it gives CASSLSFYEQYF.

V usage is TRBV28 and J usage is TRBJ2-7; no firm D call. From germline, CDR1 is MDHEN and CDR2 SYDVKM. The CDR3 is 12 residues long. V was shortened by 1 base and J by 2 bases, with 3 bases between the two germline ends. DNA for the CDR3: TGTGCCAGCAGTTTATCGGCCTACGAGCAGTACTTC. This codes for CASSLSAYEQYF.

V is TRBV18 and J is TRBJ1-3, with D tentatively TRBD1 (6 bases). V was cut by 1 base and J by 0 bases, with 13 bases left in between. Germline CDR1 reads KGHSH; CDR2 reads LQKENI. The CDR3 contains 17 residues. CDR3 nucleotides: TGTGCCAGCTCACCACTGGGACAAGTCAACTCTGGAAACACCATATATTTT. Translation gives CASSPLGQVNSGNTIYF. Full variable domain (remainder filled in from reference TRBV18 and TRBJ1-3): NAGVMQNPRHLVRRRGQEARLRCSPMKGHSHVYWYRQLPEEGLKFMVYLQKENIIDESGMPKERFSAEFPKEGPSILRIQQVVRGDSAAYFCASSPLGQVNSGNTIYFGEGSWLTVV.

This clone was picked up one time. The chain carries TRBV6-6 and TRBJ2-1; weak D call: TRBD2 (6 bases). V dropped 6 bases and J dropped 9 bases, with 21 bases sitting between them. Germline V gene lookup returns CDR1 MNHNY and CDR2 SVGAGI (reference sequence). The CDR3 is 15 residues long. CDR3 protein: CASRIIGASAGEQFF. Written as DNA, the CDR3 is TGTGCCAGCAGAATAATTGGGGCCTCAGCGGGTGAGCAGTTCTTC.

The rearrangement links TRBV9 to TRBJ2-3, with D unresolved. CDR3 length: 15 residues. V was cut by 0 bases and J by 6 bases, with 14 bases left in between. Germline CDR1 reads SGDLS; CDR2 reads YYNGEE. The CDR3 DNA reads as TGTGCCAGCAGCGTAGCTGGGTCCCCCCCCGATACGCAGTATTTT. Protein product: CASSVAGSPPDTQYF.

The chain joins TRBV19 to TRBJ2-7; no clear D gene. Germline CDR1 reads LNHDA; CDR2 reads SQIVND (reference sequence). V was cut by 2 bases and J by 3 bases, with 8 bases left in between. There are 13 residues in the CDR3. As DNA, the CDR3 is TGTGCCAGTAGTATAACCAGGTTCTACGAGCAGTACTTC. Encoded protein: CASSITRFYEQYF. Drawing the rest from reference TRBV19 and TRBJ2-7, the complete variable domain is DGGITQSPKYLFRKEGQNVTLSCEQNLNHDAMYWYRQDPGQGLRLIYYSQIVNDFQKGDIAEGYSVSREKKESFPLTVTSAQKNPTAFYLCASSITRFYEQYFGPGTRLTVT.

J is TRBJ2-2 and V is TRBV28; 9 bases are a match to TRBD1. With 6 bases clipped from V and 6 bases from J, the junction kept 11 bases outside the gene matches. The CDR3 loop spans 16 amino acids. The V gene's germline CDR1 is MDHEN and CDR2 SYDVKM. CDR3 amino acids: CASSPPGQGPSGELFF. The DNA of the CDR3 is TGTGCCAGCAGCCCTCCGGGACAGGGACCTTCCGGGGAGCTGTTTTTT.

This chain joins TRBV5-6 and TRBJ2-1; tentatively, D is TRBD2 (5 bases). The V end lost 4 bases, the J end lost 5 bases, and 16 bases lay between the germline ends. Germline CDR1 SGHDT, CDR2 YYEEEE. The CDR3 contains 15 residues. CDR3 coding DNA: TGTGCCAGCAGCCAGGAGGTGCGGCTAAACAATGAGCAGTTCTTC. Its protein product is CASSQEVRLNNEQFF.